The clone carrying this T cell receptor (beta chain) was detected many times. Its antigen is undetermined. Unique molecular identifiers (one per individual cDNA molecule) were attached. Each CDR3 protein is one row after TCRdb ran MiXCR on the 5' RACE reads. The data contain about 69,000 distinct CDR3 sequences, 3.5% to 6% of them singletons. Unmatched junction bases numbered 3, after V lost 4 bases and J lost 6 bases. Germline CDR1 is DFQATT and CDR2 is SNEGSKA (reference sequence). This CDR3 is 14 amino acids long. The data are from a study of early T cells in non-severe SARS-CoV-2 infection. Study details: The chains were unpaired, and the sequenced material was bulk RNA from unsorted whole blood.

The study, taken as a whole, reports: The matching step, a VDJdb search, favored anti-spike CD8 responses and missed private and CD4 specificities.

The TCR comes from an adult who was a healthcare worker with PCR-confirmed SARS-CoV-2 infection or an uninfected control (not recorded which). The donor label of this sample is uncertain. The chain combines TRBV20-1 with TRBJ2-1; the match to TRBD2 covers 13 bases. This material consisted of whole blood, taken at baseline. CDR3 sequence: CSAITSGGANEQFF. The CDR3, as DNA: TGCAGTGCTATCACTAGCGGGGGGGCCAATGAGCAGTTCTTC.